This paragraph reports one TCR beta chain. Its antigen is as yet unknown. This specimen belongs to a study of OX40 agonist ivuxolimab in advanced cancers. Study results and caveats: It was not determined which antigens were specifically recognized by the peripheral T cells that had undergone clonal expansion. Normalized T-cell clonal expansion was also low in a subset of nonresponders.

The method was immunoSEQ multiplex PCR; TCRdb's version includes in-frame clones alone and lacks a portion of them. The data hold 52,000 or so clones, with less than 90% observed a single time. V was trimmed by 3 bases and J by 2 bases, leaving 8 bases between them. Germline V CDR1 and CDR2: KGHSH, LQKENI. The CDR3 is 13 residues long. The clonotype was recovered from an adult with an advanced solid tumor such as melanoma, head and neck, liver or kidney cancer. The chain couples TRBV18 to TRBJ2-7; the D is unclear. The input for sequencing was CD4+ or CD8+ T cells sorted from blood, taken in a trial of the OX40 agonist ivuxolimab. The CDR3 DNA sequence: TGTGCCAGCTCACCGGGCCTAACCTACGAGCAGTACTTC. Its protein is CASSPGLTYEQYF.